This note documents a single TCR beta chain sequence. Antigen unknown. This entry comes from a study of cytomegalovirus exposure and HLA in healthy donors. Regarding the study as a whole: As a later analysis showed, a missense DCLRE1C variant was linked to trimming of TCR beta V- and J-genes. Looking again later, the authors saw that most CMV-associated TCR beta chains seemed HLA-restricted.

CDR1 SGHKS and CDR2 YYEKEE come from the germline V gene (reference sequence). There are 17 residues in the CDR3. Unmatched junction bases numbered 11, after V lost 3 bases and J lost 3 bases. The primer mix had 60 Vbeta and 13 Jbeta primers. Here immunoSEQ multiplex PCR was the method, and the copy in TCRdb shows in-frame clones only, minus some. The sample lists 93,000 or so clones, approximately 70% occurring once. This TCR was sampled from a woman in her 50s in good health and CMV-seronegative. The chain has TRBV5-5 and TRBJ1-4; 7 bases fit TRBD1. The sequenced material came from PBMCs. CDR3 sequence reads: CASSWIGGSAANEKLFF. The CDR3 DNA sequence: TGTGCCAGCAGCTGGATAGGGGGCTCAGCGGCTAATGAAAAACTGTTTTTT.